The clone carrying this T cell receptor beta chain occurred many times. Original methodology: ImmunoSEQ junction-only sequences lacked quality scores, so their filtering differed. Measured with immunoSEQ multiplex PCR; TCRdb has only the in-frame clones, and not every one. V, J and clone size reflect that table, while D and trimming were determined from the DNA. Of approximately 340,000 clones listed, around 67% were seen once; the top ten hold 9% to 12%. The V gene end was trimmed by 5 bases and the J gene end by 5 bases; junction bases not matched to a gene: 11. Per the germline V gene, CDR1 is SGHVS and CDR2 is FQNEAQ. The CDR3 has 16 amino acids. It was into CD45RA+ naive and CD45RA-negative memory subsets that the CD4+ cells were split. This sample is part of a study of shared clonotypes between healthy human individuals. Study-level background: The cohort comprised a couple of women and a few men. Their ages spanned 18 to 49 years.

The TCR sequence derives from a man aged 25 to 40 in good health. Sequenced sample: memory CD4+ T cells sorted from blood. Regarding subset: CD45RA-negative fraction. The chain carries TRBV7-8 and TRBJ2-2, with 7 bases aligning to TRBD1. The CDR3 sequence: CASSPHRDRTTGELFF. Here the CDR3 DNA reads TGTGCCAGCAGCCCCCACCGGGACAGAACAACCGGGGAGCTGTTTTTT.